What follows are 28 T cell receptor beta chains derived from one specimen sequenced in a study of beta chain features in type 1 diabetes. Reverse transcribing all isolated RNA meant expressed TCRB transcripts were sequenced. Sequencing used immunoSEQ multiplex PCR; TCRdb keeps in-frame clones, though not all of them. This sample carries 250,000 or so clones, 27% of them seen once, and the ten largest clones take more than 3%. Sequenced input: central memory CD4+ T cells from blood. The origin of the receptors is a young man in good health.

This clone came up a few times. J is TRBJ2-1 and V is TRBV14, with D perhaps TRBD1 or TRBD2 (5 bases each). There are 13 residues in the CDR3. CDR1 and CDR2 from the germline V gene are SGHDN and FVKESK. The germline V and J ends were trimmed by 1 base and 8 bases, with 9 bases remaining between them. In DNA, the CDR3 is TGTGCCAGCAGCCAAGTACGAGGGGATGAGCAGTTCTTC. Translation: CASSQVRGDEQFF.

This clone has ten or more counts. The V call is TRBV6-1, the J call TRBJ2-3; TRBD2 might be the D (6 bases). V shed 0 bases and J shed 5 bases, with 15 bases lying between them. Germline V gene sequence: CDR1 MNHNS, CDR2 SASEGT. The CDR3 contains 16 residues. CDR3 sequence (DNA): TGTGCCAGCAGTGAAGCGCTCTGGGAGGAGGAAGATACGCAGTATTTT. Translation: CASSEALWEEEDTQYF.

V is TRBV7-9 and J is TRBJ1-5; TRBD1 might be the D (6 bases). The V end was cut by 4 bases, the J end by 3 bases, with 13 bases between. Germline-derived CDR1 and CDR2 are SEHNR and FQNEAQ (reference sequence). The CDR3 covers 15 residues. In DNA form, the CDR3 reads TGTGCCAGCAGCTGGACAGAAGGTCCCAATCAGCCCCAGCATTTT. Residues: CASSWTEGPNQPQHF. The full variable domain, its missing parts supplied by reference TRBV7-9 and TRBJ1-5, is DTGVSQNPRHKITKRGQNVTFRCDPISEHNRLYWYRQTLGQGPEFLTYFQNEAQLEKSRLLSDRFSAERPKGSFSTLEIQRTEQGDSAMYLCASSWTEGPNQPQHFGDGTRLSIL.

This clone was detected a few times. V and J are TRBV5-6 and TRBJ2-3, with 9 nucleotides matching TRBD1. Per germline, CDR1 SGHDT and CDR2 YYEEEE. V shed 0 bases, J shed 4 bases, and the junction held 3 bases outside the gene matches. CDR3 length: 15 amino acids. This CDR3 is CASSLGQGGSDTQYF. CDR3 coding DNA: TGTGCCAGCAGCTTGGGACAGGGGGGATCAGATACGCAGTATTTT.

The chain is built from TRBV27 and TRBJ2-2; D is perhaps TRBD1 (5 bases). V was trimmed by 4 bases and J by 5 bases, leaving 8 bases between them. From germline, CDR1 is MNHEY and CDR2 SMNVEV (reference sequence). The CDR3 has 13 amino acids. The CDR3 sequence is CASSWGPTGELFF. DNA for the CDR3: TGTGCCAGCAGTTGGGGCCCAACCGGGGAGCTGTTTTTT.

The sample holds a few counts of this clone. The J gene is TRBJ2-7, the V gene TRBV7-2; the D gene is possibly TRBD2 (5 bases). Per germline, CDR1 SGHTA and CDR2 FQGNSA. Trimming pared 5 bases from V and 3 bases from J, leaving 14 bases between. This CDR3 comprises 14 residues. Written as DNA, the CDR3 is TGTGCCAGCAGCCCCATCAGTCGGGGCTACGAGCAGTACTTC. It specifies CASSPISRGYEQYF.

V usage is TRBV29-1 and J usage is TRBJ1-2; D gene ambiguous. CDR1 and CDR2 (germline): SQVTM, ANQGSEA. There are 14 residues in the CDR3. Trimming removed 5 bases at V and 8 bases at J, with 21 bases between. DNA for the CDR3: TGCAGCGTTTCAGAACGCCCAGTACCTGGGGGCTACACCTTC. This encodes CSVSERPVPGGYTF.

This sequence joins TRBV19 and TRBJ2-2, with a tentative D call TRBD1 (5 bases). The CDR3 extends over 14 amino acids. Per germline, CDR1 LNHDA and CDR2 SQIVND (reference sequence). Between the trimmed V and J ends, which lost 8 bases and 4 bases, there was a span of 14 bases. Here the CDR3 reads CASRQRPSTGELFF. The CDR3 bases are TGTGCCAGTCGACAGAGGCCGAGCACCGGGGAGCTGTTTTTT. The full variable domain, its missing parts supplied by reference TRBV19 and TRBJ2-2, is DGGITQSPKYLFRKEGQNVTLSCEQNLNHDAMYWYRQDPGQGLRLIYYSQIVNDFQKGDIAEGYSVSREKKESFPLTVTSAQKNPTAFYLCASRQRPSTGELFFGEGSRLTVL.

This clone was seen more than once but under ten times. The chain combines TRBV21-1 with TRBJ2-1; the table's D call TRBD2 went unverified against the DNA. TRBV21-1 is a pseudogene segment. This CDR3 comprises 16 residues. In DNA, the CDR3 is TGTGCCAGCAGCACCAATAGCGGGAGGGCCAGCAATGAGCAGTTCTTC. As protein: CASSTNSGRASNEQFF.

The rearrangement links TRBV7-2 to TRBJ1-1; no definite D call. The CDR3 spans 11 residues. The germline CDR1 and CDR2 sequences are SGHTA and FQGNSA. V lost 5 bases and J 7 bases, leaving 8 bases between the germline ends. CDR3 DNA sequence: TGTGCCAGCAGCCGATCCTATGAAGCTTTCTTT. Its translation is CASSRSYEAFF.

V usage is TRBV6-1 and J usage is TRBJ2-7; D is perhaps TRBD1 or TRBD2 (5 bases each). The CDR3 has 13 amino acids. The V gene lost 4 bases and the J gene lost 5 bases, with 12 bases spanning the gap. CDR1 is MNHNS, CDR2 SASEGT, per germline. The CDR3 nucleotides are TGTGCCAGCAGTGGAGAGGGGAGAGACGAGCAGTACTTC. Translated, it gives CASSGEGRDEQYF.

J is TRBJ2-5 and V is TRBV9; D remains unclear. The CDR3 is 13 amino acids. Per the germline V gene, CDR1 is SGDLS and CDR2 is YYNGEE. Trimming shortened V by 1 base and J by 5 bases, and 9 bases separated the two germline ends. The CDR3 DNA is TGTGCCAGCAGCGTACAGAATGGGGAGACCCAGTACTTC. It is translated as CASSVQNGETQYF. The full variable domain, its missing parts supplied by reference TRBV9 and TRBJ2-5, is DSGVTQTPKHLITATGQRVTLRCSPRSGDLSVYWYQQSLDQGLQFLIQYYNGEERAKGNILERFSAQQFPDLHSELNLSSLELGDSALYFCASSVQNGETQYFGPGTRLLVL.

The V gene is TRBV2, the J gene TRBJ1-6; no reliable D call. CDR3 length: 14 amino acids. Trimming pared 4 bases from V and 10 bases from J, leaving 14 bases between. Germline V lookup: CDR1 SNHLY, CDR2 FYNNEI. CDR3 DNA: TGTGCCAGCAGTGTTCGATTGGAGCAATCACCCCTCCACTTT. Translation: CASSVRLEQSPLHF.

The chain has TRBV27 and TRBJ2-7; D is unclear. The V and J ends lost 8 bases and 3 bases respectively, with 8 bases between them. The CDR3 runs 11 residues. The germline CDR1 and CDR2 sequences are MNHEY and SMNVEV (reference sequence). CDR3 protein: CASSDLYEQYF. The CDR3 DNA sequence: TGTGCCAGCTCCGACCTCTACGAGCAGTACTTC.

This chain joins TRBV10-3 and TRBJ2-4; tentatively, D is TRBD1 (5 bases). Germline lookup yields CDR1 ENHRY and CDR2 SYGVKD. Deletions cut 3 bases from V and 2 bases from J, with 11 bases between. The CDR3 sequence is 15 residues long. This chain's CDR3 is CAISDSRGSKNIQYF. DNA of the CDR3: TGTGCCATCAGTGATTCTAGGGGCTCCAAAAACATTCAGTACTTC.

The V and J genes are TRBV2 and TRBJ2-2, with 8 nucleotides matching TRBD1. CDR1 is SNHLY, CDR2 FYNNEI, per germline. CDR3 length: 13 amino acids. The junction had 3 bases not matched to a gene; V was cut back by 7 bases and J by 5 bases. As DNA, the CDR3 is TGTGCCAGCAACGACAGGGGTACCGGGGAGCTGTTTTTT. Translated, it gives CASNDRGTGELFF.

This clone was counted only a few times. The chain uses TRBV7-9 and TRBJ2-3, with 7 bases that match TRBD2. The CDR3 is made up of 13 amino acids. Trimming cost V 5 bases and J 4 bases; bases outside gene matches: 3. Germline assignment: CDR1 SEHNR and CDR2 FQNEAQ (reference sequence). CDR3 sequence (DNA): TGTGCCAGCAGCAGCCGGGGGGCAGATACGCAGTATTTT. Its translation: CASSSRGADTQYF.

The V call is TRBV30, the J call TRBJ1-4, with 7 nucleotides matching TRBD1. V gave up 0 bases and J gave up 8 bases; unmatched junction bases: 9. The length of the CDR3 is 15 residues. Germline V gives CDR1 GTSNPN, CDR2 SVGIG (reference sequence). CDR3 protein: CAWSVRDRVREKLFF. In DNA form, the CDR3 reads TGTGCCTGGAGTGTACGTGACAGGGTGAGGGAAAAACTGTTTTTT.

The table lists this clone with a few counts. The rearrangement links TRBV9 to TRBJ2-1; D not resolved. Germline values: CDR1 SGDLS, CDR2 YYNGEE. Trimming shortened V by 0 bases and J by 9 bases, and 16 bases separated the two germline ends. The length of the CDR3 is 15 residues. Here the CDR3 reads CASSVAMAERGEQFF. CDR3 in DNA: TGTGCCAGCAGCGTAGCTATGGCTGAACGAGGTGAGCAGTTCTTC.

This clone was counted a few times. The gene calls are TRBV30 and TRBJ2-1; the match to TRBD1 covers 9 bases. The V and J ends lost 2 bases and 9 bases, in that order; junction bases with no gene match: 11. The CDR3 covers 15 residues. CDR1 is GTSNPN, CDR2 SVGIG, per germline (reference sequence). This CDR3 is CAWSSWTGEGSEQFF. The CDR3 DNA follows: TGTGCCTGGAGTAGTTGGACAGGGGAAGGGAGTGAGCAGTTCTTC.

This chain joins TRBV7-2 and TRBJ2-1; tentatively, D is TRBD2 (6 bases). The CDR3 consists of 12 residues. Germline values: CDR1 SGHTA, CDR2 FQGNSA. Trimming took 1 base from V and 14 from J, leaving 12 bases between them. The CDR3 DNA sequence: TGTGCCAGCAGCTTAGGTCTAGCGCAGAAGTTCTTC. This translates into CASSLGLAQKFF.

The sample holds many counts of this clone. This chain connects TRBV7-2 to TRBJ1-1; tentative D call: TRBD1 (5 bases). Germline CDR1 is SGHTA and CDR2 is FQGNSA. V lost 1 base, J lost 11 bases, and 14 bases lay in between. This CDR3 is 13 amino acids long. The CDR3 nucleotides are TGTGCCAGCAGCTTAGGGGGGACGCCGCTGGCTTTCTTT. Translation: CASSLGGTPLAFF.

The sample holds a few counts of this clone. This chain uses TRBV7-2 with TRBJ2-5; D possibly corresponds to TRBD2 (5 bases). This CDR3 is built from 14 residues. The V gene's germline CDR1 is SGHTA and CDR2 FQGNSA. V was shortened by 5 bases and J by 4 bases, with 14 bases between the two germline ends. The CDR3 spells CASSPGGGSETQYF. CDR3 sequence (DNA): TGTGCCAGCAGCCCGGGCGGAGGATCAGAGACCCAGTACTTC.

The rearrangement uses TRBV5-1 and TRBJ2-3, with D tentatively TRBD2 (6 bases). The V end lost 6 bases, the J end lost 4 bases, and 15 bases lay between the germline ends. The CDR3 is made up of 14 amino acids. Per germline, CDR1 SGHRS and CDR2 YFSETQ. CDR3 in amino acids: CASTQGGVADTQYF. The CDR3 DNA sequence: TGCGCCAGCACCCAAGGAGGGGTGGCAGATACGCAGTATTTT.

The chain uses TRBV4-3 and TRBJ1-2; 7 bases are shared with TRBD1. With V trimmed by 0 bases and J by 4 bases, 2 bases remained unmatched. Germline-derived CDR1 and CDR2 are LGHNA and YSLEER. This CDR3 comprises 14 residues. The CDR3 is CASSQDRGFYGYTF. In nucleotides, the CDR3 is TGCGCCAGCAGCCAAGACAGGGGGTTCTATGGCTACACCTTC.

The chain carries TRBV7-9 and TRBJ1-2, with a weak D call TRBD1 (6 bases). Between the trimmed V and J ends, which lost 5 bases and 8 bases, there was a span of 12 bases. CDR1 and CDR2 from the germline V gene are SEHNR and FQNEAQ (reference sequence). The CDR3 has 12 residues. The DNA of the CDR3 is TGTGCCAGCAGCCAACAGGGTTTGGGCTACACCTTC. Residues: CASSQQGLGYTF. Combining the CDR3 with reference TRBV7-9 and TRBJ1-2 gives the whole variable domain DTGVSQNPRHKITKRGQNVTFRCDPISEHNRLYWYRQTLGQGPEFLTYFQNEAQLEKSRLLSDRFSAERPKGSFSTLEIQRTEQGDSAMYLCASSQQGLGYTFGSGTRLTVV.

Comment on this clone: Other DNA sequences in the same sample also yield this CDR3. The V and J genes are TRBV2 and TRBJ2-7, with a weak D call TRBD1 (6 bases). Trimming left V 5 bases short and J 4 bases short, with 9 bases between. CDR1 SNHLY and CDR2 FYNNEI come from the germline V gene. The CDR3 contains 12 residues. This CDR3 is CASSRQGYEQYF. CDR3 nucleotide sequence: TGTGCCAGCAGTCGCCAGGGGTACGAGCAGTACTTC. Together with reference TRBV2 and TRBJ2-7, the CDR3 gives the full variable domain: EPEVTQTPSHQVTQMGQEVILRCVPISNHLYFYWYRQILGQKVEFLVSFYNNEISEKSEIFDDQFSVERPDGSNFTLKIRSTKLEDSAMYFCASSRQGYEQYFGPGTRLTVT.

This rearrangement joins TRBV9 to TRBJ1-4; D unresolved. The V gene lost 0 bases and the J gene lost 8 bases, with 8 bases spanning the gap. Germline V gene sequence: CDR1 SGDLS, CDR2 YYNGEE. CDR3 length: 13 residues. The CDR3 spells CASSVVVGEKLFF. CDR3 sequence (DNA): TGTGCCAGCAGCGTAGTTGTAGGGGAAAAACTGTTTTTT.